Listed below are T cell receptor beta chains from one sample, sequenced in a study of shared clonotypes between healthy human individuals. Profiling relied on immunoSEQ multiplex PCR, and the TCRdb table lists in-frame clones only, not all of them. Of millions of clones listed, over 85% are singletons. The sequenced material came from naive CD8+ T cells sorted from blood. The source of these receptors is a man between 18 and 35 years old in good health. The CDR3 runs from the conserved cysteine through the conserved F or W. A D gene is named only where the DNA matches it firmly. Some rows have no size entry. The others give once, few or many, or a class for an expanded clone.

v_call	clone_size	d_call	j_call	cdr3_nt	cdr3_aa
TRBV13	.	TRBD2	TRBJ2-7	TGTGCCAGCAGCCCAGGACTAGCCTACGAGCAGTACTTC	CASSPGLAYEQYF
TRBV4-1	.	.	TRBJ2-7	TGCGCCAGCAGCCAAGATCAGGAAAACGAGCAGTACTTC	CASSQDQENEQYF
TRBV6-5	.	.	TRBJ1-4	TGTGCCAGCAGTTACGAGACAACAACTAATGAAAAACTGTTTTTT	CASSYETTTNEKLFF
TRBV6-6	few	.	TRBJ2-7	TGTGCCAGCAGTTACTCGACGGACAGCTCCTACGAGCAGTACTTC	CASSYSTDSSYEQYF
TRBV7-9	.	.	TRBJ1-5	TGTGCCAGCAGCCAAGGCGGGCAGCCCCAGCATTTT	CASSQGGQPQHF
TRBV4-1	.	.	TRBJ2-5	TGCGCCAGCAGCCAAGTGAACGGACAAGAGACCCAGTACTTC	CASSQVNGQETQYF
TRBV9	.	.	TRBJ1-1	TGTGCCAGCAGCGTAGGAGAGGGTAAAGGGATGAACACTGAAGCTTTCTTT	CASSVGEGKGMNTEAFF
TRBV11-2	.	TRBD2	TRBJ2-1	TGTGCCAGCAGCTCGCACCCGGGACTAGCGGGAGTTGAGCAGTTCTTC	CASSSHPGLAGVEQFF
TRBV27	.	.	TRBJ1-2	TGTGCCAGCAGTTTTGGTGTAAACTATGGCTACACCTTC	CASSFGVNYGYTF
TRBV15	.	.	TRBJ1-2	TGTGCCACCAGCAGAGATCTGGGGGACGGCTATGGCTACACCTTC	CATSRDLGDGYGYTF
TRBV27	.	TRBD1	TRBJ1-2	TGTGCCAGCAGTTTAAGGGGGCAAGGCTACACCTTC	CASSLRGQGYTF
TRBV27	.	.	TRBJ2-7	TGTGCCAGCAGTTTATCGGGGCAGGGGAGGCTCTACGAGCAGTACTTC	CASSLSGQGRLYEQYF
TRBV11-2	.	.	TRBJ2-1	TGTGCCAGCAGCTTAGGCGTATACAATGAGCAGTTCTTC	CASSLGVYNEQFF
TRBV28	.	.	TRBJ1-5	TGTGCCAGCAGCCCCGGACAGCTTATGAATCAGCCCCAGCATTTT	CASSPGQLMNQPQHF
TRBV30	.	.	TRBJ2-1	TGTGCCTGGACCGAAACCTACAATGAGCAGTTCTTC	CAWTETYNEQFF
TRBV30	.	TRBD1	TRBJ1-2	TGTGCCTGCACGACAGGGTCAAACGGTGGCTACACCTTC	CACTTGSNGGYTF
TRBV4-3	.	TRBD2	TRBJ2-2	TGCGCCAGCAGCCAAGACGGACTAGCGGGAAACACCGGGGAGCTGTTTTTT	CASSQDGLAGNTGELFF
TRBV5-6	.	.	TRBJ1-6	TGTGCCAGCAGCTTTGCAGACAGCCATTCACCCCTCCACTTT	CASSFADSHSPLHF
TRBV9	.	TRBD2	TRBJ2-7	TGTGCCAGCAGCGTAGTAGCGGGGTACGAGCAGTACTTC	CASSVVAGYEQYF
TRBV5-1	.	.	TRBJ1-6	TGCGCCAGCAGCTCGGATCAAGAGGGGCGTAATTCACCCCTCCACTTT	CASSSDQEGRNSPLHF
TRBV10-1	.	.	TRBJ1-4	TGCGCCAGCAGTAGGAGACGGGCTGCACAAAATGAAAAACTGTTTTTT	CASSRRRAAQNEKLFF
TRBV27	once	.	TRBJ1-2	TGTGCCAGCAGTAAGGACGGGCCCTATGGCTACACCTTC	CASSKDGPYGYTF
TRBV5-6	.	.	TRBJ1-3	TGTGCCAGCAGCTTGGAGGCCGGGCTGGGAAACACCATATATTTT	CASSLEAGLGNTIYF
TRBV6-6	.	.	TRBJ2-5	TGTGCCAGCACGTCAGCGGAGGTAGGGGAGACCCAGTACTTC	CASTSAEVGETQYF
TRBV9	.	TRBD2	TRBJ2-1	TGTGCCAGCAGCGTAGGGGCGGGAGCCGGCAATGAGCAGTTCTTC	CASSVGAGAGNEQFF
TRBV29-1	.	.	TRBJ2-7	TGCAGCGTTGATGCCGGGGCCGACTACGAGCAGTACTTC	CSVDAGADYEQYF
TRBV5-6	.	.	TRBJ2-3	TGTGCCAGCAGCTTGGCGGGGGCAGATACGCAGTATTTT	CASSLAGADTQYF